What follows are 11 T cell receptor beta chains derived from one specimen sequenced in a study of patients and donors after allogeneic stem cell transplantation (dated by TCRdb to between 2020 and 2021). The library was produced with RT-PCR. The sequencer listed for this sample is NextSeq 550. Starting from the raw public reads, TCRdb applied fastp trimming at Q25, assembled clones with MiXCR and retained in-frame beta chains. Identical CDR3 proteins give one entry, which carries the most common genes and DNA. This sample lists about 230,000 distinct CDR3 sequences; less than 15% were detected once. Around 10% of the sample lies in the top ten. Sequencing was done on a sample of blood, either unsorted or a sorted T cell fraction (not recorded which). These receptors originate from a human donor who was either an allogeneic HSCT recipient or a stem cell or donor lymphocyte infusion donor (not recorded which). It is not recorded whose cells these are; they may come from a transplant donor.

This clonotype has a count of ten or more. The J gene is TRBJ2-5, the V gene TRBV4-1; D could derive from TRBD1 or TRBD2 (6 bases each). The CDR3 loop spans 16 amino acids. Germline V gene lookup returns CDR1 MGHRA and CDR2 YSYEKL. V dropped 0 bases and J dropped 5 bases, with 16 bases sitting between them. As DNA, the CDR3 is TGCGCCAGCAGCCAAGAGGGGGGCGCAACAGTCGAGACCCAGTACTTC. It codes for CASSQEGGATVETQYF.

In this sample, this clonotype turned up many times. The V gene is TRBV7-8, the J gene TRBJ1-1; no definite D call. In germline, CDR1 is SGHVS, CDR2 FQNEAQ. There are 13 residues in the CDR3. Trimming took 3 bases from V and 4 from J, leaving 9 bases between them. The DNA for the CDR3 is TGTGCCAGCAGCTTCGGCAGAAGCACTGAAGCTTTCTTT. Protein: CASSFGRSTEAFF.

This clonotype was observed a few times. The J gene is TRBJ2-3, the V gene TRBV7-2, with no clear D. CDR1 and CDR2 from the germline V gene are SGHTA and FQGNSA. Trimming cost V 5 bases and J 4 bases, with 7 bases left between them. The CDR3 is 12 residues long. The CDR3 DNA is TGTGCCAGCAGCGGCTTTGCAGATACGCAGTATTTT. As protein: CASSGFADTQYF.

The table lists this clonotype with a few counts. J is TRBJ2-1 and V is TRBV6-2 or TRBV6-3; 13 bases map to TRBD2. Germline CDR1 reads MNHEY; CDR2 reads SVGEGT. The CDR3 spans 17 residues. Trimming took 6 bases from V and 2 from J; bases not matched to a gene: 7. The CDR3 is CASRKHTSGRAYNEQFF. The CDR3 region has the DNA TGTGCCAGCAGGAAACATACTAGCGGGAGGGCCTACAATGAGCAGTTCTTC.

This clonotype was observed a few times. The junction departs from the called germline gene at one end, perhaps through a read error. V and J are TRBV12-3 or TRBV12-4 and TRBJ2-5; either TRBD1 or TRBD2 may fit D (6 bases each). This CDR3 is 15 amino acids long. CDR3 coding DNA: TGTGCCAGCAGTTTTGCGGGACAAACCAAGGAGACCCAGTATTTC. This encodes CASSFAGQTKETQYF.

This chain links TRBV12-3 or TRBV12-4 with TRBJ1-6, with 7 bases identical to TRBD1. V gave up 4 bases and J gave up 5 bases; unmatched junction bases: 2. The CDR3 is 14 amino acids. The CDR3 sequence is CASSSTGNNSPLHF. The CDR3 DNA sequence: TGTGCCAGCAGTTCGACAGGGAATAATTCACCCCTCCACTTT.

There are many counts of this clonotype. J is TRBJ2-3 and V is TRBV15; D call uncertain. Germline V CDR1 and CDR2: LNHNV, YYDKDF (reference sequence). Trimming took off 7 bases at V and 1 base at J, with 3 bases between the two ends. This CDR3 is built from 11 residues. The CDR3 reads CATTGTDTQYF. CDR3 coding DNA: TGTGCCACCACGGGCACAGATACGCAGTATTTT.

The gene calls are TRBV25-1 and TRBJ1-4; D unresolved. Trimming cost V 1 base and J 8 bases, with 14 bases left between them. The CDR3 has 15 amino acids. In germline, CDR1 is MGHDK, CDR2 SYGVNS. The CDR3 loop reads CASSESGLSREKLFF. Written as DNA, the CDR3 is TGTGCCAGCAGTGAATCTGGCCTTTCACGGGAAAAACTGTTTTTT.

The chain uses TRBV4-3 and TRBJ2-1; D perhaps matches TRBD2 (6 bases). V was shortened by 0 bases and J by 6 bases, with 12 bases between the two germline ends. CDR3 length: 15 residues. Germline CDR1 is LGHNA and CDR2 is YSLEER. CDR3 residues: CASSQDGGVSNEQFF. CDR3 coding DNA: TGCGCCAGCAGCCAAGATGGAGGGGTAAGCAATGAGCAGTTCTTC.

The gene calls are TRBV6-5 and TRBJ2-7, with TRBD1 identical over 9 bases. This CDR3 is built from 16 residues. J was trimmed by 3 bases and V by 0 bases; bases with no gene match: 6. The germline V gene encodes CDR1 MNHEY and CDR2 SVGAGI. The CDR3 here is CASSYSLGQGLYEQYF. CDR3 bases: TGTGCCAGCAGTTACTCGCTGGGACAGGGACTCTACGAGCAGTACTTC.

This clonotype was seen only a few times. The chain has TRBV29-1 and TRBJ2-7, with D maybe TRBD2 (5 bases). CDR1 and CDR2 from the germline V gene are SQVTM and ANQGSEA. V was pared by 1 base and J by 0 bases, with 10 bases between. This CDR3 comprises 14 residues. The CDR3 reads CSVEVARGSYEQYF. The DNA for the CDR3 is TGCAGCGTTGAAGTGGCACGGGGCTCCTACGAGCAGTACTTC.